Listed here are 7 T cell receptor beta chains from one sample, sequenced in a study of immune heterogeneity within non-small cell lung tumors. TCR beta CDR3 amplification used multiplex PCR with 32 V and 13 J primers. TCRdb re-derived calls from the multiplex PCR reads in MiXCR, one entry per CDR3 protein. Of 15,000 to 20,000 distinct CDR3 sequences detected, about 30% appear once; the ten largest clones hold less than 5%. TCRs were amplified from around 660 ng gDNA of bulk tumor per sample. Several spatially distant biopsies were obtained per primary tumor intraoperatively. The study enrolled patients with untreated, newly diagnosed non-small cell lung cancer who underwent curative surgery. Sequencing was done on a sample of lung tumor tissue. Receptors originate from a man between 40 and 49 years old with non-small cell lung cancer.

The chain employs TRBV5-1 and TRBJ2-2, with 8 nucleotides matching TRBD2. The CDR3 is 17 amino acids. The germline gives CDR1 SGHRS, CDR2 YFSETQ. After removal of 4 bases from V and 1 base from J, the junction contained 9 bases not matched to a gene. The CDR3 nucleotides are TGCGCCAGCAGCACCCACTCTAGCGGGCTGAACACCGGGGAGCTGTTTTTT. It codes for CASSTHSSGLNTGELFF.

This clonotype was detected a few times. The chain couples TRBV7-2 to TRBJ2-3; TRBD1 matches 7 bases. Germline V lookup: CDR1 SGHTA, CDR2 FQGNSA. The V gene end was trimmed by 1 base and the J gene end by 5 bases; junction bases not matched to a gene: 3. The CDR3 extends over 14 amino acids. CDR3 sequence reads: CASSLETGIDTQYF. The CDR3 DNA reads as TGTGCCAGCAGCTTAGAGACAGGGATAGATACGCAGTATTTT.

There are many counts of this clonotype. The CDR3 bases are TGTGCCAGTAGAGAGGTCTATCACACCGGGGAGCTGTTTTTT. Translation: CASREVYHTGELFF. The chain has TRBV19 and TRBJ2-2; D gene uncertain. This CDR3 has 14 amino acids. V lost 6 bases, J lost 3 bases, and 11 bases lay in between. Germline V gives CDR1 LNHDA, CDR2 SQIVND (reference sequence).

This clonotype qualifies as medium-sized (0.01 to 0.1%). V is TRBV12-5 and J is TRBJ2-7; either TRBD1 or TRBD2 may supply D (5 bases each). The V gene's germline CDR1 is LGHNT and CDR2 FRNRAP. Deletions cut 8 bases from V and 3 bases from J, with 11 bases between. The CDR3 is made up of 12 amino acids. CDR3 in DNA: TGTGCTAGTACCAGGGCGGGCTACGAGCAGTACTTC. Amino acids: CASTRAGYEQYF. Full variable domain (remainder filled in from reference TRBV12-5 and TRBJ2-7): DARVTQTPRHKVTEMGQEVTMRCQPILGHNTVFWYRQTMMQGLELLAYFRNRAPLDDSGMPKDRFSAEMPDATLATLKIQPSEPRDSAVYFCASTRAGYEQYFGPGTRLTVT.

This clonotype appeared many times. The chain carries TRBV19 and TRBJ1-1; TRBD1 might be the D (6 bases). Between the trimmed V and J ends, which lost 7 bases and 1 base, there was a span of 10 bases. The germline gives CDR1 LNHDA, CDR2 SQIVND (reference sequence). This CDR3 has 13 amino acids. CDR3 residues: CASNRGWNTEAFF. CDR3 nucleotides: TGTGCCAGTAATAGGGGGTGGAACACTGAAGCTTTCTTT.

This clonotype was recorded a few times. The CDR3, as DNA: TGTGCCAGCAGCTTAAATAGGAGAGTGGAGACCCAGTACTTC. Its protein product is CASSLNRRVETQYF. The chain is built from TRBV13 and TRBJ2-5; D not resolved. Germline CDR1 is PRHDT and CDR2 is FYEKMQ (reference sequence). V gave up 2 bases and J gave up 5 bases, with 12 bases separating them. The CDR3 covers 14 residues.

This clonotype is labeled as medium-sized. This sequence joins TRBV2 and TRBJ2-1; D might be TRBD1 or TRBD2, each matching 5 bases. The CDR3 loop spans 12 amino acids. Germline V gene sequence: CDR1 SNHLY, CDR2 FYNNEI. Deletions cut 7 bases from V and 7 bases from J, with 11 bases between. The CDR3 sequence is CASTDWGNEQFF. CDR3 nucleotides: TGTGCCAGCACGGACTGGGGGAATGAGCAGTTCTTC.